This TCR beta chain was sequenced during a study of post-analysis software for immune sequencing data. Study details: Relapsing-remitting, secondary progressive and progressive-relapsing multiple sclerosis courses were included.

The CDR3 length is 16 residues. With 0 bases clipped from V and 5 bases from J, the junction kept 6 bases outside the gene matches. The germline CDR1 and CDR2 sequences are ENHRY and SYGVKD. General study results and limits: Pronounced co-clustering by F measure was evident among identically batched samples. In patients, TRBV5-6, TRBV5-1 and TRBV20-1 belonged to roughly 5 TRBV segments found more frequently than in controls. Relative to controls, patients with multiple sclerosis showed significantly lower normalized Chao1 diversity.

This clonotype turned up a few times. Antigen specificity is unknown. cDNA libraries of TCR beta carried unique molecular identifiers. The T cell input of about 0.9 to 11 million gave roughly 0.5 million cDNA molecules. MiXCR was run by TCRdb on the PCR reads, yielding one entry per CDR3 protein. The table lists approximately 630,000 distinct CDR3 sequences, around 64% of them singletons. The source of this sequence is a girl aged 2-15 years with multiple sclerosis. Sample: blood. This sequence joins TRBV10-3 and TRBJ2-5; 10 positions match TRBD2. The DNA of the CDR3 is TGTGCCATCAGTGAGTCCCTAGCGGGAGTAGTGGAGACCCAGTACTTC. It is translated as CAISESLAGVVETQYF.